This T cell receptor (beta chain) originates from a study of T-cell memory formation after mild COVID-19. Study results and limitations: Shrinking CD4+ clones were chiefly CM and EM; CD8+ ones were chiefly EMRA. Researchers found some responding clones in pre-infection memory, a sign that cross-reactive memory joined.

There are a few counts of this clonotype. Its antigen is as yet unknown. The V and J ends lost 2 bases and 7 bases respectively, with 18 bases between them. Per the germline V gene, CDR1 is SGHVS and CDR2 is FQNEAQ. CDR3 size: 16 residues. TCRdb reanalysed the 5' RACE reads using MiXCR and keeps one entry per CDR3 protein. The table shows over 120,000 distinct CDR3 sequences, with almost 25% occurring only once. The sequenced material came from PBMCs or a T cell subset sorted from them (not recorded which). The receptor's source is an adult woman who had mild COVID-19 (a few samples of this study predate the infection). Cell type and time point are not known. The gene calls are TRBV7-8 and TRBJ2-1; D is tentatively TRBD1 or TRBD2 (6 bases each). For the CDR3, the DNA is TGTGCCAGCAGCTTAAGGTTATCGGGGGCCCAGAATGAGCAGTTCTTC. Translated, it gives CASSLRLSGAQNEQFF.